What follows are 16 T cell receptor beta chains derived from one specimen sequenced in a study of T cell changes during pregnancy in multiple sclerosis. Profiled with immunoSEQ multiplex PCR; TCRdb holds only in-frame clones, not every one. The data hold 60,000 to 75,000 clones, with roughly 93% observed a single time. Sequences were derived from peripheral blood, sampled in the third trimester of pregnancy. Every receptor here comes from a female donor with multiple sclerosis, enrolled in a pregnancy study.

The chain carries TRBV4-1 and TRBJ1-2; a possible D gene is TRBD1 (5 bases). The length of the CDR3 is 14 residues. Germline V gene sequence: CDR1 MGHRA, CDR2 YSYEKL. V lost 0 bases and J lost 6, with 11 bases in between. In DNA, the CDR3 is TGCGCCAGCAGCCAAGAAGACAGAAGTAATGGCTACACCTTC. This translates into CASSQEDRSNGYTF.

V usage is TRBV2 and J usage is TRBJ2-7; TRBD1 aligns across 7 bases. The CDR3 is made up of 13 amino acids. Germline CDR1 SNHLY, CDR2 FYNNEI. The V gene end was trimmed by 6 bases and the J gene end by 8 bases; junction bases not matched to a gene: 10. CDR3: CASSGRQGLKQYF. The CDR3 DNA sequence: TGTGCCAGCAGCGGTAGACAGGGCCTTAAGCAGTACTTC.

This clone was picked up one time. The genes are TRBV6-5 and TRBJ2-1; 10 bases match TRBD1. J gave up 6 bases and V 2 bases, and 7 bases lay outside the gene matches. In germline, CDR1 is MNHEY, CDR2 SVGAGI. This CDR3 has 16 residues. The CDR3 DNA reads TGTGCCAGCAGTTACCTTGGACAGGGGGTCTCCAATGAGCAGTTCTTC. It encodes CASSYLGQGVSNEQFF.

The chain employs TRBV19 and TRBJ2-7; possible D gene TRBD2, 6 bases. Germline-derived CDR1 and CDR2 are LNHDA and SQIVND (reference sequence). The CDR3 sequence is 17 residues long. Trimming left V 10 bases short and J 0 bases short, with 25 bases between. CDR3 sequence: CATSTRTGGMSSYEQYF. DNA for the CDR3: TGTGCCACCAGTACCCGAACCGGAGGGATGAGCTCCTACGAGCAGTACTTC.

The V gene is TRBV4-3, the J gene TRBJ2-1, with TRBD2 matching over 11 bases. The CDR3 covers 17 residues. V lost 0 bases, J lost 8 bases, and 9 bases stayed unmatched. Germline CDR1 is LGHNA and CDR2 is YSLEER. In nucleotides, the CDR3 is TGCGCCAGCAGCCAAGATGGGCTAGCGGGGGGTCCGGATGAGCAGTTCTTC. Its protein product is CASSQDGLAGGPDEQFF.

This chain uses TRBV6-5 with TRBJ1-5, with 12 bases fitting TRBD1. V was clipped by 5 bases and J by 11 bases; unmatched bases: 10. CDR1 and CDR2 (germline): MNHEY, SVGAGI. CDR3 length equals 15 residues. This CDR3 is CASSTGTGGARAQHF. The CDR3 DNA sequence: TGTGCCAGCAGTACGGGGACAGGGGGCGCTCGAGCCCAGCATTTT.

The J gene is TRBJ1-5, the V gene TRBV7-2; D remains ambiguous. The CDR3 covers 14 residues. V gave up 6 bases and J gave up 6 bases, with 15 bases separating them. CDR1 is SGHTA, CDR2 FQGNSA, per germline. The DNA for the CDR3 is TGTGCCAGCAGTCACGCCTCAGGATTTCAGCCCCAGCATTTT. Its translation: CASSHASGFQPQHF.

This chain connects TRBV30 to TRBJ1-3; TRBD1 is a possible D gene (6 bases). The CDR3 is 17 residues long. Deletions cut 0 bases from V and 3 bases from J, with 18 bases between. Germline values: CDR1 GTSNPN, CDR2 SVGIG (reference sequence). Here the CDR3 reads CAWSVRVDSGYGNTIYF. The CDR3 coding sequence is TGTGCCTGGAGTGTACGAGTGGACAGCGGTTATGGAAACACCATATATTTT.

In this sample, this clone turned up once. The gene calls are TRBV7-2 and TRBJ2-5; 9 bases map to TRBD2. CDR1 SGHTA and CDR2 FQGNSA come from the germline V gene. With 1 base clipped from V and 5 bases from J, the junction kept 11 bases outside the gene matches. CDR3 length: 17 amino acids. CDR3 in amino acids: CASSLVGRGGLVETQYF. CDR3 sequence (DNA): TGTGCCAGCAGCTTAGTGGGGCGGGGGGGGCTTGTCGAGACCCAGTACTTC. The full variable domain, rest sourced from reference TRBV7-2 and TRBJ2-5, is GAGVSQSPSNKVTEKGKDVELRCDPISGHTALYWYRQSLGQGLEFLIYFQGNSAPDKSGLPSDRFSAERTGGSVSTLTIQRTQQEDSAVYLCASSLVGRGGLVETQYFGPGTRLLVL.

The rearrangement links TRBV19 to TRBJ1-3, with 10 bases that match TRBD1. Per the germline V gene, CDR1 is LNHDA and CDR2 is SQIVND (reference sequence). CDR3 length equals 19 residues. The V and J ends lost 4 bases and 0 bases, in that order; junction bases with no gene match: 12. This CDR3 is CASSNYPGTGVISGNTIYF. CDR3 bases: TGTGCCAGTAGTAACTACCCCGGGACAGGGGTGATCTCTGGAAACACCATATATTTT.

The chain employs TRBV4-1 and TRBJ1-4; D unclear. CDR1 MGHRA and CDR2 YSYEKL come from the germline V gene. Deletions cut 2 bases from V and 12 bases from J, with 16 bases between. This CDR3 contains 14 residues. The CDR3 DNA is TGCGCCAGCAGCCAACCCACGCGGGAGCAACAACTGTTTTTT. This translates into CASSQPTREQQLFF.

This clone was recorded only once. The CDR3 nucleotides are TGCGCCAGCAGCCAAGAAGACAGGGGCGGCTACGAGCAGTACTTC. This codes for CASSQEDRGGYEQYF. This chain uses TRBV4-1 with TRBJ2-7, with 8 nucleotides matching TRBD1. Germline V gives CDR1 MGHRA, CDR2 YSYEKL. The CDR3 has 15 residues. V dropped 0 bases and J dropped 3; count of bases not matched to a gene: 4.

The rearrangement joins TRBV28 to TRBJ2-7; 7 nucleotides match TRBD2. The germline CDR1 and CDR2 sequences are MDHEN and SYDVKM. V lost 6 bases to trimming and J lost 3 bases; unmatched junction nucleotides: 5. This CDR3 is 13 amino acids long. CDR3 region: CASSPGGYYEQYF. In DNA, the CDR3 is TGTGCCAGCAGCCCCGGGGGGTACTACGAGCAGTACTTC.

This clone was seen just once. The CDR3 DNA sequence: TGTGCCAGCAGCCGACCGGGACAGGGGGCTAGGGCTGAAGCTTTCTTT. Its translation: CASSRPGQGARAEAFF. This chain joins TRBV5-4 and TRBJ1-1; 12 positions agree with TRBD1. The length of the CDR3 is 16 residues. CDR1 is SGHNT and CDR2 is YYREEE in the germline V gene (reference sequence). Trimming at V came to 4 bases and at J to 6 bases, leaving 10 bases not matched to a gene.

This clone has only one observation. J is TRBJ1-2 and V is TRBV4-1, with 7 bases that match TRBD1. V lost 0 bases and J lost 8; bases outside the gene matches: 12. CDR3 size: 16 residues. From germline, CDR1 is MGHRA and CDR2 YSYEKL. The CDR3 DNA reads TGCGCCAGCAGCCAAGATACGTCGGACAGGTTAGCCGGCTACACCTTC. Protein sequence: CASSQDTSDRLAGYTF.

The chain is built from TRBV14 and TRBJ1-2; D possibly corresponds to TRBD1 (6 bases). Germline values: CDR1 SGHDN, CDR2 FVKESK. Trimming removed 1 base from V and 8 bases from J, with 17 bases in between. The CDR3 loop spans 15 amino acids. CDR3 sequence: CASSQVTGGIGGYTF. The CDR3 DNA sequence: TGTGCCAGCAGCCAAGTTACGGGGGGCATCGGGGGCTACACCTTC.